This T cell receptor beta chain was identified in a study of regulatory T cells in long-lasting Graves disease. Combining iRepertoire HTBI primers with Arm-PCR of CDR3 regions, the authors built TCR beta libraries. TCRdb reanalysed the multiplex PCR reads using MiXCR and keeps one entry per CDR3 protein. This sample yields about 310,000 distinct CDR3 sequences, of which roughly a fifth are seen a single time; 56% belongs to the top ten. Time point defined: persistent/refractory GD, antithyroid drugs over 5 years with positive TRAb. TCR sequences were obtained from RNA taken from PBMCs. This clonotype was sampled from a female donor with Graves disease. This specimen consisted of peripheral blood mononuclear cells (PBMCs), obtained when the disease was refractory, from a patient treated with antithyroid drugs.

The CDR3 DNA reads as TGTGCCAGCAGTTCCCGGGACTACCAAGAGACCCAGTACTTC. Its translation: CASSSRDYQETQYF. V and J are TRBV9 and TRBJ2-5; D is possibly TRBD2 (6 bases). The CDR3 runs to 14 residues. The ends were cut back, 5 bases at V and 0 bases at J, with 11 bases in the middle. Germline CDR1 is SGDLS and CDR2 is YYNGEE. Full variable domain (outside the CDR3, taken from reference TRBV9 and TRBJ2-5): DSGVTQTPKHLITATGQRVTLRCSPRSGDLSVYWYQQSLDQGLQFLIQYYNGEERAKGNILERFSAQQFPDLHSELNLSSLELGDSALYFCASSSRDYQETQYFGPGTRLLVL.